This record covers a single TCR beta chain. Its antigen target is currently unknown. Per-nucleotide qualities are absent, and no much larger clonotype sits a single base away. These data come from a study of blood T cell repertoires in COVID-19 (dated by TCRdb to between 2020 and 2021). Notes on the research overall: Collaborator samples came from the United States, Italy and Spain and covered acute and convalescent phases of COVID-19. The sample metadata nearly always contained a de-identified subject ID, COVID-19 status, age in years and sex. The repertoires were released in a freely available public database meant as a resource for research on the immune response to SARS-CoV-2. Samples were obtained from the ongoing ImmuneRACE study (first 160 participants) and from over a thousand subjects provided by 6 global collaborators. The material from the prospective study consisted of cDNA or gDNA derived from T cells, B-cell-depleted T cells, or PBMCs. Where available, HLA class I and class II types were obtained from metadata supplied by the sample provider rather than from assay-based typing. The dataset comprised deeply sampled blood TCRbeta repertoires from subjects exposed to, actively infected with, or recovered from COVID-19.

The immunoSEQ Assay, a bias-controlled multiplex PCR, was used to amplify TCRbeta CDR3 regions from genomic DNA. The authors processed their data as follows. The number of nucleated cells in each sample was estimated from the amplification of reference gene primers within the assay. To quantify the absolute abundance of each unique TCRbeta CDR3 rearrangement, sequence reads were collapsed and filtered. For each sample, productive Simpson clonality was calculated as the square root of Simpson's diversity index over productive rearrangements. Not all clones reach the TCRdb copy of this immuneACCESS table, which keeps in-frame sequences only. Checked studies attribute under half of the gap to unresolved V genes and leave the rest unexplained. The V and J calls and clone size are taken from that table; D and trimming were inferred from the DNA. The sample table holds about 270,000 clones, of which approximately 88% were seen once. The biggest ten clones account for about 1% of the sample.

Points the paper makes about the study in general: Clinical and demographic metadata were provided uncurated, with the amount varying by source and participant.

From the cysteine up to the phenylalanine, the CDR3 has a length of 13 residues. Only the CDR3 DNA stays, 39 bases, in frame from base 1. Relative to germline, V is 0 bases shorter and J is 9 bases shorter, with 9 bases between their ends. Sequences LGHDT (CDR1) and YNNKEL (CDR2) are obtained from the germline V gene (reference sequence). In the prospective study, participants were roughly 18 to 100 years old, resided in 24 geographic areas of the United States, and were enrolled through a virtual design. To assign participants to cohorts, the prospective study relied on clinical history that participants themselves reported in a screening survey and a study questionnaire. ImmuneRACE Cohort 3 recovered participants were defined by two consecutive negative NP/OP PCR tests, healthcare professional clearance, or symptom resolution. In the prospective study, whole blood, serum and a nasopharyngeal or oropharyngeal swab were collected from each participant by mobile phlebotomists. Participants in the prospective study had the option to provide additional blood draws and questionnaires over an approximately 2-month period. Blood samples from the prospective study were shipped frozen or at room temperature prior to DNA extraction.

Sequences were obtained from PBMCs or T cells enriched from blood (not recorded which). The chain joins TRBV3-1 (or the pseudogene TRBV3-2) to TRBJ1-5, with the identity of the D gene unclear. The receptor comes from a woman aged 25 to 45 who had recovered from COVID-19. The sequence in DNA is TGTGCCAGCAGCCAAGAAGTAGAGGGGCCCCAGCATTTT. This translates into CASSQEVEGPQHF.